The 24 T cell receptor beta chains below all came from one sample that was sequenced in a study of T cell repertoires in cytomegalovirus infection. One entry per CDR3 protein results from TCRdb running MiXCR on the reads. The data hold about 890,000 distinct CDR3 sequences, with about 33% observed a single time. Their recognized antigens are unknown. The sample consisted of cultured CD8+ T cells from PBMCs, taken from culture after CMV antigen stimulation. These receptors originate from a human donor in good health (CMV status not recorded). Some clones in this sample may be carry-over from other donors' samples.

This clonotype was recorded only once. Compared with germline, one end of the junction differs, possibly owing to a read error. This sequence joins TRBV7-3 and TRBJ2-1; the match to TRBD1 covers 10 bases. The CDR3 has 16 residues. The germline gives CDR1 SGHTA, CDR2 FQGTGA. The CDR3, as DNA: TGTGCCAGCAGCTCCGGACAGGGGGTTTCCTACAATGAGCAGCTCTTC. The encoded protein is CASSSGQGVSYNEQLF.

CDR3 amino acids: CASSPGTSRNNEQFF. DNA of the CDR3: TGTGCCAGCAGCCCGGGGACTAGCCGAAACAATGAGCAGTTCTTC. The chain is built from TRBV7-3 and TRBJ2-1; 9 bases are shared with TRBD2. Germline V lookup: CDR1 SGHTA, CDR2 FQGTGA. The V segment lost 5 bases and the J segment 5 bases; nucleotides outside the gene matches: 7. This CDR3 region has 15 residues.

The CDR3 region has the DNA TGCAGCGTTGAATTTTCTTATGGCTACACCTTC. Translated, it gives CSVEFSYGYTF. The gene calls are TRBV29-1 and TRBJ1-2; D gene ambiguous. CDR1 is SQVTM, CDR2 ANQGSEA, per germline. V was shortened by 2 bases and J by 5 bases, with 6 bases between the two germline ends. The CDR3 length is 11 residues.

This clonotype appeared a few times. In nucleotides, the CDR3 is TGTGCCACCAGCAGACCCGATTGGGAGGGTGTAGGGTATAGCAATCAGCCCCAGCATTTT. Its translation is CATSRPDWEGVGYSNQPQHF. V is TRBV15 and J is TRBJ1-5; D gene unclear. Germline V lookup: CDR1 LNHNV, CDR2 YYDKDF (reference sequence). The germline V and J ends were trimmed by 2 bases and 0 bases, with 23 bases remaining between them. The CDR3 totals 20 residues.

On this clonotype itself: An end of the junction does not agree with germline; a read error may underlie this. The rearrangement links TRBV29-1 to TRBJ1-2; a possible D gene is TRBD1 (5 bases). Looked up from germline, CDR1 is SQVTM and CDR2 is ANQGSEA. CDR3 size: 13 residues. Written as DNA, the CDR3 is TGCAGCGTTGAAAGGAGGGGCGGCTATGGCCACACCTTC. Its translation is CSVERRGGYGHTF.

This clonotype was seen a few times. V gene TRBV4-3 combines with J gene TRBJ1-1; the match to TRBD1 covers 8 bases. CDR3 size: 13 residues. Germline V gene sequence: CDR1 LGHNA, CDR2 YSLEER. V was clipped by 3 bases and J by 4 bases; unmatched bases: 1. The CDR3 nucleotides are TGCGCCAGCAGCCACGACAGGGGCACTGAAGCTTTCTTT. This translates into CASSHDRGTEAFF.

This clonotype has a handful of counts. The chain recombines TRBV27 with TRBJ1-4, with a tentative D call TRBD1 (5 bases). Germline lookup yields CDR1 MNHEY and CDR2 SMNVEV (reference sequence). The CDR3 has 16 residues. Trimming took 3 bases from V and 6 from J, leaving 17 bases between them. CDR3 region: CASSFQPDGGDEKLFF. In DNA, the CDR3 is TGTGCCAGCAGTTTCCAACCCGATGGGGGAGATGAAAAACTGTTTTTT. Supplemented by reference TRBV27 and TRBJ1-4, the full variable domain reads EAQVTQNPRYLITVTGKKLTVTCSQNMNHEYMSWYRQDPGLGLRQIYYSMNVEVTDKGDVPEGYKVSRKEKRNFPLILESPSPNQTSLYFCASSFQPDGGDEKLFFGSGTQLSVL.

The chain links TRBV29-1 to TRBJ2-7, with TRBD1 matching 11 bases. This CDR3 contains 15 residues. Germline CDR1 reads SQVTM; CDR2 reads ANQGSEA. The V segment lost 0 bases and the J segment 4 bases; nucleotides outside the gene matches: 5. This chain's CDR3 is CSVEDGTGGLYEQYF. The CDR3 region has the DNA TGCAGCGTTGAAGACGGGACAGGGGGGTTGTACGAGCAGTACTTC.

This clonotype was detected only a few times. The rearrangement uses TRBV6-2 or TRBV6-3 and TRBJ2-7; TRBD2 is a possible D gene (5 bases). Germline-derived CDR1 and CDR2 are MNHEY and SVGEGT. Trimming removed 6 bases from V and 6 bases from J, with 30 bases in between. This CDR3 is 18 amino acids long. CDR3 amino acids: CASSHGLTEVQRRVEQYF. CDR3 bases: TGTGCCAGCAGCCACGGGTTAACGGAGGTCCAGAGACGGGTCGAGCAGTACTTC.

This clonotype was seen a few times. J is TRBJ2-1 and V is TRBV27; TRBD1 might be the D (6 bases). Deletions cut 9 bases from V and 10 bases from J, with 7 bases between. Germline CDR1 and CDR2: MNHEY and SMNVEV (reference sequence). The CDR3 contains 9 residues. In DNA, the CDR3 is TGTGCCAGTGGGACAGAGCAGTTCTTC. Its translation is CASGTEQFF.

This clonotype was seen more than once but under ten times. This chain joins TRBV4-1 and TRBJ1-1; no firm D call. Trimming took 3 bases from V and 2 from J, leaving 10 bases between them. Germline V CDR1 and CDR2: MGHRA, YSYEKL. The CDR3 has 14 amino acids. The DNA of the CDR3 is TGCGCCAGCAGCCAGGTAACAGCTAACACTGAAGCTTTCTTT. It translates to CASSQVTANTEAFF.

This clonotype was counted only a few times. The chain joins TRBV12-3 or TRBV12-4 to TRBJ1-5; 9 positions match TRBD1. This CDR3 comprises 16 residues. V lost 5 bases and J lost 7; bases outside the gene matches: 12. The CDR3 is CASSPEGTGREQPQHF. The CDR3 region has the DNA TGTGCCAGCAGTCCCGAAGGGACAGGGAGGGAACAGCCCCAGCATTTT.

The chain is built from TRBV27 and TRBJ2-7; TRBD1 matches at 11 bases. The J segment lost 3 bases and the V segment lost 7 bases, leaving 8 bases of the junction unmatched. The CDR3 runs to 15 residues. Germline V CDR1 and CDR2: MNHEY, SMNVEV (reference sequence). Written as DNA, the CDR3 is TGTGCCAGCACTCCAGTAGGGACAGGGGGCTACGAGCAGTACTTC. This encodes CASTPVGTGGYEQYF.

The gene calls are TRBV7-3 and TRBJ2-3; 7 nucleotides match TRBD1. This CDR3 is built from 16 residues. Germline trimming cut 4 bases from V and 0 bases from J; bases unmatched to any gene: 7. Germline V CDR1 and CDR2: SGHTA, FQGTGA. CDR3 amino acids: CASSSLPGQSTDTQYF. CDR3 bases: TGTGCCAGCAGCTCCCTACCGGGACAGAGCACAGATACGCAGTATTTT.

J is TRBJ1-1 and V is TRBV4-2; 7 bases line up with TRBD1. The CDR3 has 16 residues. Germline loops: CDR1 LGHNA, CDR2 YNFKEQ. Trimming took 5 bases from V and 6 from J; bases not matched to a gene: 15. CDR3 in amino acids: CASSENRGLEIPEAFF. CDR3 sequence (DNA): TGTGCCAGCAGCGAAAACAGGGGTTTAGAGATTCCTGAAGCTTTCTTT.

The CDR3, as DNA: TGTGCCAGCTACCCTTCTCGGCGGACACCAGAGGAGGATGAGCAGTTCTTC. Its translation is CASYPSRRTPEEDEQFF. The rearrangement joins TRBV6-2 or TRBV6-3 to TRBJ2-1; D is tentatively TRBD1 or TRBD2 (5 bases each). V was pared by 8 bases and J by 8 bases, with 28 bases between. CDR3 size: 17 residues. The V gene's germline CDR1 is MNHEY and CDR2 SVGEGT.

This clonotype turned up a few times. This chain joins TRBV11-2 and TRBJ1-1, with D hard to call. The CDR3 is 17 amino acids. Deletions cut 5 bases from V and 3 bases from J, with 22 bases between. Germline CDR1 SGHAT, CDR2 FQNNGV. CDR3 bases: TGTGCCAGCAGCGACCTAACTGCAGGCGAAATTGACACTGAAGCTTTCTTT. Protein product: CASSDLTAGEIDTEAFF.

CDR3 bases: TGTGCCACCAGACAGGGAGTGAACACTGAAGCTTTCTTT. This sequence encodes CATRQGVNTEAFF. The chain couples TRBV24-1 to TRBJ1-1; possibly TRBD1 for D (6 bases). With 7 bases removed from V and 0 bases from J, the gap between germline ends came to 8 bases. Germline V gives CDR1 KGHDR, CDR2 SFDVKD. The CDR3 covers 13 residues.

This clonotype was counted a single time. This rearrangement joins TRBV27 to TRBJ2-1, with D tentatively TRBD1 or TRBD2 (6 bases each). The CDR3 is 16 residues long. V lost 5 bases and J lost 8, with 22 bases in between. Germline V gives CDR1 MNHEY, CDR2 SMNVEV (reference sequence). The CDR3 region is CASSIPGRGVLDEQFF. DNA of the CDR3: TGTGCCAGCAGTATCCCGGGAAGGGGGGTCCTCGATGAGCAGTTCTTC.

The chain joins TRBV10-3 to TRBJ1-2, with no clear D. Between the trimmed V and J ends, which lost 4 bases and 2 bases, there was a span of 11 bases. Germline CDR1 ENHRY, CDR2 SYGVKD. This CDR3 region has 14 residues. This CDR3 reads CAISGTDQNYGYTF. The CDR3 DNA reads TGTGCCATCAGTGGGACCGATCAAAACTATGGCTACACCTTC.

The chain employs TRBV15 and TRBJ1-6, with TRBD1 matching over 8 bases. Germline values: CDR1 LNHNV, CDR2 YYDKDF (reference sequence). V shed 3 bases, J shed 11 bases, and the junction held 18 bases outside the gene matches. This CDR3 has 18 residues. CDR3 DNA sequence: TGTGCCACCAGCAGCATCCGGGACAGGTCCCCCGGTTGGACACCCCTCCACTTT. It encodes CATSSIRDRSPGWTPLHF.

The rearrangement uses TRBV3-1 and TRBJ2-1, with D maybe TRBD2 (5 bases). Deletions cut 6 bases from V and 0 bases from J, with 9 bases between. This CDR3 has 14 residues. Germline V gene data show CDR1 as LGHDT and CDR2 as YNNKEL (reference sequence). CDR3 sequence (DNA): TGTGCCAGCAGAAAGCGGAACTCCTACAATGAGCAGTTCTTC. The encoded protein is CASRKRNSYNEQFF.

This clonotype appeared many times. The genes are TRBV7-9 and TRBJ2-7, with no clear D. Germline V CDR1 and CDR2: SEHNR, FQNEAQ (reference sequence). The CDR3 runs 12 residues. The V end was cut by 1 base, the J end by 6 bases, with 7 bases between. The CDR3 bases are TGTGCCAGCAGCTTAGTTTCATCCGAGCAGTACTTC. Residues: CASSLVSSEQYF.

The rearrangement uses TRBV5-1 and TRBJ2-1; 8 bases match TRBD2. Per the germline V gene, CDR1 is SGHRS and CDR2 is YFSETQ. V was pared by 4 bases and J by 3 bases, with 3 bases of the junction left unmatched. The CDR3 is 14 amino acids. CDR3 nucleotides: TGCGCCAGCAGCGGGGGACTAGGCTACAATGAGCAGTTCTTC. Translating it yields CASSGGLGYNEQFF.